This TCR beta chain was captured in a study of blood T cell repertoires in COVID-19. The germline gives CDR1 LGHNA, CDR2 YNFKEQ. V dropped 1 base and J dropped 2; count of bases not matched to a gene: 7. This CDR3 region has 18 residues. Sequencing was performed with immunoSEQ multiplex PCR; in TCRdb, only in-frame clones are kept and a portion is missing. The sample lists about 74,000 clones, 70% to 90% occurring once. The chain couples TRBV4-2 to TRBJ2-3; TRBD2 matches 12 bases. This TCR was recovered from an elderly woman with acute or convalescent COVID-19. Sequencing was done on a sample of peripheral blood. This CDR3 is CASSQGLAGGLNTDTQYF. CDR3 nucleotide sequence: TGTGCCAGCAGCCAAGGGCTAGCGGGGGGGCTCAACACAGATACGCAGTATTTT.